This T cell receptor beta chain emerged from a study of spatial heterogeneity in lung cancer. Study conclusions and caveats: Tracking of tumor mutation counts was seen in expanded intratumoral alpha and beta TCR counts.

The time point here: sample taken at primary tumor resection. TCRdb re-derived calls from the 5' RACE reads in MiXCR, one entry per CDR3 protein. The sample contains approximately 16,000 distinct CDR3 sequences, around 7% of which appear only once. This clonotype was counted between two and nine times. Its antigen is unknown. The CDR3 runs 20 residues. The germline gives CDR1 SGHAT, CDR2 FQNNGV. Trimming took 0 bases from V and 3 from J; bases not matched to a gene: 18. J is TRBJ2-3 and V is TRBV11-2; 7 nucleotides agree with TRBD1. This receptor was obtained from a female donor with early-stage non-small cell lung cancer. The specimen was lung tumor tissue, collected at surgery. The CDR3 DNA sequence: TGTGCCAGCAGCTTAGATCAGACAGGGAAGGGATTAAATAGGACAGATACGCAGTATTTT. Its protein is CASSLDQTGKGLNRTDTQYF. Based on the CDR3 plus reference TRBV11-2 and TRBJ2-3, the full variable domain is EAGVAQSPRYKIIEKRQSVAFWCNPISGHATLYWYQQILGQGPKLLIQFQNNGVVDDSQLPKDRFSAERLKGVDSTLKIQPAKLEDSAVYLCASSLDQTGKGLNRTDTQYFGPGTRLTVL.